The entry below gives a single TCR beta chain sequence along with its context. Measured with immunoSEQ multiplex PCR; TCRdb has only the in-frame clones, and not every one. The table records roughly 70,000 clones, approximately 86% of them present only once. This sample was taken from a study of blood T cell repertoires in COVID-19. Turning to the study itself: Acute-phase and convalescent COVID-19 samples originated in the United States, Italy and Spain. T cells, B-cell-depleted T cells, or PBMCs provided the cDNA or gDNA that served as material.

The germline gives CDR1 SGHTA, CDR2 FQGNSA. This CDR3 has 17 amino acids. V was clipped by 5 bases and J by 0 bases; unmatched bases: 9. The sequence was obtained from a man older than 75 with COVID-19, enrolled during active disease. Input material: peripheral blood. V is TRBV7-2 and J is TRBJ2-2, with 7 bases lining up with TRBD1. The CDR3 bases are TGTGCCAGCAGCCCACTGAGGGGGCCGACGAACACCGGGGAGCTGTTTTTT. Translating gives CASSPLRGPTNTGELFF.